This TCR beta chain was found in a study of T-cell memory formation after mild COVID-19. Study-wide context: The study found TCR clusters largely donor specific. Study-level results: Shrinking CD4+ clones were chiefly CM and EM; CD8+ ones were chiefly EMRA.

V was pared by 8 bases and J by 9 bases, with 20 bases between. Germline assignment: CDR1 WSHSY and CDR2 SAAADI. The CDR3 is made up of 14 amino acids. The authors produced TCR alpha and TCR beta cDNA libraries with sample barcodes and UMIs by 5'RACE using constant-segment primers. A single record per CDR3 protein comes from TCRdb applying MiXCR to the 5' RACE reads. The sample includes about 140,000 distinct CDR3 sequences, approximately 25% of them seen just once. On this clonotype: Its antigen is still unknown.

The chain carries TRBV10-2 and TRBJ1-5; the D gene is possibly TRBD1 (6 bases). Material for sequencing was PBMCs or a T cell subset sorted from them (not recorded which). The source is an adult woman who had mild COVID-19 (a few samples of this study predate the infection). Cell type and time point are not known. CDR3 sequence reads: CASGDGGLGGPQHF. CDR3 sequence (DNA): TGCGCCAGCGGGGACGGGGGGCTAGGTGGGCCCCAGCATTTT.